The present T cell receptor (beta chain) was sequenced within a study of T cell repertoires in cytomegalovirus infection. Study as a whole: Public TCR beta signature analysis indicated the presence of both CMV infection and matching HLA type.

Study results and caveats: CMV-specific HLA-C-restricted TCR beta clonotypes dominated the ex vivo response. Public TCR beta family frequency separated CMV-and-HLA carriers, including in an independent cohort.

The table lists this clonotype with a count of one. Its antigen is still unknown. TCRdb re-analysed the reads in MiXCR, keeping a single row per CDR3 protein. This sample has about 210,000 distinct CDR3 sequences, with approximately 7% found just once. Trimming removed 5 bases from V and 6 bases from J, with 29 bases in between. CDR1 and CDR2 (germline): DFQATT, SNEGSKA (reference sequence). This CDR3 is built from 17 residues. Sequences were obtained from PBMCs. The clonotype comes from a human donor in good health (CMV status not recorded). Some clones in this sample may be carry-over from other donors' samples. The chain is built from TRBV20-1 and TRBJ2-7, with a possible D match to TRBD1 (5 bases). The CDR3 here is CSADRYERGVGLGEQYF. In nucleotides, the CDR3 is TGCAGTGCTGACAGATATGAACGTGGAGTTGGGCTCGGCGAGCAGTACTTC.